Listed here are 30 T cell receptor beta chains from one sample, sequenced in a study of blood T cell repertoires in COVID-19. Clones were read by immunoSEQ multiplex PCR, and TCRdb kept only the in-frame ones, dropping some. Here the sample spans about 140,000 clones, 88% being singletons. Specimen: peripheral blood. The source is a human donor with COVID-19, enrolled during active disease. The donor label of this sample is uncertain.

CDR3 nucleotide sequence: TGTGCCAGCAGCTTAGAGCTACAGTACTCTGGAAACACCATATATTTT. Residues: CASSLELQYSGNTIYF. The V and J genes are TRBV7-9 and TRBJ1-3; D call uncertain. This CDR3 is built from 16 residues. CDR1 is SEHNR, CDR2 FQNEAQ, per germline (reference sequence). The ends were cut back, 1 base at V and 0 bases at J, with 10 bases in the middle.

CDR3 in amino acids: CSASLGREDQPQHF. In DNA, the CDR3 is TGCAGTGCTAGTTTGGGCAGGGAAGATCAGCCCCAGCATTTT. V gene TRBV20-1 combines with J gene TRBJ1-5, with D possibly matching TRBD1 (5 bases). Germline CDR1 reads DFQATT; CDR2 reads SNEGSKA (reference sequence). The CDR3 has 14 amino acids. Trimming stripped 3 bases from V and 5 bases from J, with 14 bases between.

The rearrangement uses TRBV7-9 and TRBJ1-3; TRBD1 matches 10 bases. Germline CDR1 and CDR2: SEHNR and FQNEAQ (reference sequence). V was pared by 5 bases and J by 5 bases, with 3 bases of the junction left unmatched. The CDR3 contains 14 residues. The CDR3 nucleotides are TGTGCCAGCAGCCGACAGGGGGCTAGAAACACCATATATTTT. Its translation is CASSRQGARNTIYF.

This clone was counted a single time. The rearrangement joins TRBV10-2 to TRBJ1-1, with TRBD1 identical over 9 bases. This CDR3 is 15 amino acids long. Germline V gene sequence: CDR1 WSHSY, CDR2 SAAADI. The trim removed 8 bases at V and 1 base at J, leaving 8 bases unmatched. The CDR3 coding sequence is TGCGCCAGCTACCGGACAGGGGCTGCGAACACTGAAGCTTTCTTT. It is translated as CASYRTGAANTEAFF.

CDR3 amino acids: CASSGRGSNTEAFF. CDR3 nucleotide sequence: TGTGCCAGCAGTGGAAGGGGGAGCAACACTGAAGCTTTCTTT. The V call is TRBV2, the J call TRBJ1-1, with D perhaps TRBD1 (6 bases). The germline V gene has CDR1 SNHLY and CDR2 FYNNEI. The CDR3 spans 14 residues. Trimming cost V 4 bases and J 2 bases, with 11 bases left between them.

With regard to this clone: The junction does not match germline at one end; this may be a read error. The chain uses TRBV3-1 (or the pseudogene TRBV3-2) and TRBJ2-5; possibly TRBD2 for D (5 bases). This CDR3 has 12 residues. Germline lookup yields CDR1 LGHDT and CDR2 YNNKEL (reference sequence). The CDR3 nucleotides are TGCTCTTGTAGAGGGCCCGCCGAGACCCAGTACTTC. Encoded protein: CSCRGPAETQYF.

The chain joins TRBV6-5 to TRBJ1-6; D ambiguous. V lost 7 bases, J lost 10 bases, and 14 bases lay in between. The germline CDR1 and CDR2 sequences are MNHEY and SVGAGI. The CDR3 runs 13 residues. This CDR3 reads CASTTWGESPLHF. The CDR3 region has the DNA TGTGCCAGCACCACTTGGGGAGAATCACCCCTCCACTTT.

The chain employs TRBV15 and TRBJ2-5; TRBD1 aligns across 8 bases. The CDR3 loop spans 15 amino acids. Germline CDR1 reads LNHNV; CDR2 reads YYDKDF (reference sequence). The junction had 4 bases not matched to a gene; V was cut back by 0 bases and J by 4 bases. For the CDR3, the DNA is TGTGCCACCAGCAGAGATCGTACAGGGGGAGAGACCCAGTACTTC. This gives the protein CATSRDRTGGETQYF.

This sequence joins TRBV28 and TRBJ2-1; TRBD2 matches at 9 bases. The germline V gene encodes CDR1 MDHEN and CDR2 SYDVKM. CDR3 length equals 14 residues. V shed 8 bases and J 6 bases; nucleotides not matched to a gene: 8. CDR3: CASGPGLAVNEQFF. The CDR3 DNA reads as TGTGCCAGCGGCCCGGGACTAGCCGTCAATGAGCAGTTCTTC. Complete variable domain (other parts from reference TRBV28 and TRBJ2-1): DVKVTQSSRYLVKRTGEKVFLECVQDMDHENMFWYRQDPGLGLRLIYFSYDVKMKEKGDIPEGYSVSREKKERFSLILESASTNQTSMYLCASGPGLAVNEQFFGPGTRLTVL.

CDR3 nucleotides: TGCGCCAGCAGCCCCGGGACAGTCTATGGCTACACCTTC. Protein: CASSPGTVYGYTF. J is TRBJ1-2 and V is TRBV5-1; 7 bases are a match to TRBD1. The germline V gene has CDR1 SGHRS and CDR2 YFSETQ. V lost 4 bases and J lost 4; bases outside the gene matches: 4. This CDR3 has 13 residues.

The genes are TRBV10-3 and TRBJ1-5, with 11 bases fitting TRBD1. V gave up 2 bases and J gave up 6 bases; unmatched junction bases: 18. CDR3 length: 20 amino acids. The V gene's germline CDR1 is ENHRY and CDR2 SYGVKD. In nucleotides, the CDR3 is TGTGCCATCAGTGAGAGTATGATAGGACAGGGGGCTTATGCGGGTCAGCCCCAGCATTTT. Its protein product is CAISESMIGQGAYAGQPQHF.

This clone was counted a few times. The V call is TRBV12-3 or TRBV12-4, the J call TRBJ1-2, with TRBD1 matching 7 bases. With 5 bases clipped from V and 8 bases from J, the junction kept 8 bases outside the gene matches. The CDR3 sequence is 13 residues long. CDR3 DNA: TGTGCCAGCAGTCTCGACAGGGCGGGGGGCTACACCTTC. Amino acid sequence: CASSLDRAGGYTF.

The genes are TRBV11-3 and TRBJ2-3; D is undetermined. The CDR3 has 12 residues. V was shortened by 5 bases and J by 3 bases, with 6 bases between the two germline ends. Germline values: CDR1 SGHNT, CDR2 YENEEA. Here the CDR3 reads CASSPTTDTQYF. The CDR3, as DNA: TGTGCCAGCAGCCCAACAACAGATACGCAGTATTTT. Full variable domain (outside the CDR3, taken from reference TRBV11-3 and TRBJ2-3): EAGVVQSPRYKIIEKKQPVAFWCNPISGHNTLYWYLQNLGQGPELLIRYENEEAVDDSQLPKDRFSAERLKGVDSTLKIQPAELGDSAVYLCASSPTTDTQYFGPGTRLTVL.

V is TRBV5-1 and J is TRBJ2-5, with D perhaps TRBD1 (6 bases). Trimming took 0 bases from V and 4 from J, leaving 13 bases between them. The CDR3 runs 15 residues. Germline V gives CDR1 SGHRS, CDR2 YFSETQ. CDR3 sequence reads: CASSLVTGIPETQYF. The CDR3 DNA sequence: TGCGCCAGCAGCTTGGTTACAGGGATACCAGAGACCCAGTACTTC.

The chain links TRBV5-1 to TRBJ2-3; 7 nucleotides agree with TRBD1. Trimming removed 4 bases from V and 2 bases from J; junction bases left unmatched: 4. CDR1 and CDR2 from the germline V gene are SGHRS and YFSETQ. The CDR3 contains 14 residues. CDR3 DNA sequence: TGCGCCAGCAGCCGGACAGGCCTCACAGATACGCAGTATTTT. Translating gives CASSRTGLTDTQYF.

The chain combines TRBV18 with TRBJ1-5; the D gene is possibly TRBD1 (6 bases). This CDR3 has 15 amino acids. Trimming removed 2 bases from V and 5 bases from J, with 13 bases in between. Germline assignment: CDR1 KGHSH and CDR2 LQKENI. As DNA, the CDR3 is TGTGCCAGCTCACCAGTGGACAGACAGGATCAGCCCCAGCATTTT. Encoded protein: CASSPVDRQDQPQHF.

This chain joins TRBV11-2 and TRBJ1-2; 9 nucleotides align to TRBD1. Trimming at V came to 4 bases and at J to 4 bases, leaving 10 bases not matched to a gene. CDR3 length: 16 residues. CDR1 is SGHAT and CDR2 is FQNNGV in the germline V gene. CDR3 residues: CASSSQRDRVLYGYTF. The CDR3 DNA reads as TGTGCCAGCAGCTCCCAACGGGACAGGGTCCTCTATGGCTACACCTTC.

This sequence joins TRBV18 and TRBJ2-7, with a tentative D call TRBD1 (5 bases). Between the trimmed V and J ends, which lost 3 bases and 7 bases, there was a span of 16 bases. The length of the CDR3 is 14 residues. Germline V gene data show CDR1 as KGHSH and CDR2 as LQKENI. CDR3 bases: TGTGCCAGCTCACCTACCAGGGATTTCCGTGAGCAGTACTTC. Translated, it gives CASSPTRDFREQYF.

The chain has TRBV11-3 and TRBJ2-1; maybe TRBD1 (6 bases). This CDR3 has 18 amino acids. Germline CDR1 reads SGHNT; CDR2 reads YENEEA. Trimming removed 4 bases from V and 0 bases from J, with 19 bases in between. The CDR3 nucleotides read TGTGCCAGCAGCTCCTGGGCAGGGGAAGGAAGCTCCTACAATGAGCAGTTCTTC. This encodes CASSSWAGEGSSYNEQFF.

CDR3 coding DNA: TGTGCCAGTACACAGGGTCCCTACAATGAGCAGTTCTTC. Encoded protein: CASTQGPYNEQFF. The chain employs TRBV19 and TRBJ2-1, with a possible D match to TRBD1 (6 bases). This CDR3 comprises 13 residues. Germline V gene lookup returns CDR1 LNHDA and CDR2 SQIVND (reference sequence). Trimming removed 7 bases from V and 2 bases from J, with 9 bases in between.

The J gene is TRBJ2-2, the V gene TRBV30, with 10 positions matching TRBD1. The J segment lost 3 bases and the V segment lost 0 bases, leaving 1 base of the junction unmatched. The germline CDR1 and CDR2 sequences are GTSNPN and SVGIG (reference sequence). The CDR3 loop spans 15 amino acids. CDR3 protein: CAWSVGQGYTGELFF. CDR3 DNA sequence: TGTGCCTGGAGTGTGGGACAGGGGTACACCGGGGAGCTGTTTTTT.

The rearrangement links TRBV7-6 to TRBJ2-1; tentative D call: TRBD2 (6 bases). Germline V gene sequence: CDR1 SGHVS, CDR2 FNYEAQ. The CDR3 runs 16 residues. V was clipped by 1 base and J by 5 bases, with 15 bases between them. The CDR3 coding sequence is TGTGCCAGCAGCTTAGGATGGTTTAGCGGAAACAATGAGCAGTTCTTC. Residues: CASSLGWFSGNNEQFF.

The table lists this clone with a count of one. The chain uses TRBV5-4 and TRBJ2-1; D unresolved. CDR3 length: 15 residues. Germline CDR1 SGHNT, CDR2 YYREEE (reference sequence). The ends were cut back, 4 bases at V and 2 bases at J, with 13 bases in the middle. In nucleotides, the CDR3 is TGTGCCAGCAGCCGACCAGCGTATGCCTACAATGAGCAGTTCTTC. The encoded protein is CASSRPAYAYNEQFF.

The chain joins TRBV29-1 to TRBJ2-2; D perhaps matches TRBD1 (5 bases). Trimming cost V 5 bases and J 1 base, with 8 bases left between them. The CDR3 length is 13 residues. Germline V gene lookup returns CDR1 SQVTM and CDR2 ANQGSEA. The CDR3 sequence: CSVRQLNTGELFF. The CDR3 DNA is TGCAGCGTTAGACAGCTGAACACCGGGGAGCTGTTTTTT.

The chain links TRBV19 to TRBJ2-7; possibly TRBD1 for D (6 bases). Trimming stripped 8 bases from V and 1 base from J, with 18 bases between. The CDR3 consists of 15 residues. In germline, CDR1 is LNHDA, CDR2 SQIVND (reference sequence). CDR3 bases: TGTGCCAGTTCCCCCGGGCACAGGGTATCCTACGAGCAGTACTTC. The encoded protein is CASSPGHRVSYEQYF.

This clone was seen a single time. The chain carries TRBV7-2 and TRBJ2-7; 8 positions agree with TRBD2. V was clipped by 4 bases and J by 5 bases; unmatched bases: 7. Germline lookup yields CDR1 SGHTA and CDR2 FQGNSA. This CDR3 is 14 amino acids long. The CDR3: CASSSPGGNDEQYF. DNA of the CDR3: TGTGCCAGCAGCTCCCCGGGGGGGAACGACGAGCAGTACTTC.

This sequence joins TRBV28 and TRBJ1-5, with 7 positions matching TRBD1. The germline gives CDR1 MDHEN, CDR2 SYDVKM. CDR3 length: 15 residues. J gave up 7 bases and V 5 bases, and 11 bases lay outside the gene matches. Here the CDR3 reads CASSPGRDRRQPQHF. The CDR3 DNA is TGTGCCAGCAGTCCTGGCCGGGACAGACGACAGCCCCAGCATTTT.

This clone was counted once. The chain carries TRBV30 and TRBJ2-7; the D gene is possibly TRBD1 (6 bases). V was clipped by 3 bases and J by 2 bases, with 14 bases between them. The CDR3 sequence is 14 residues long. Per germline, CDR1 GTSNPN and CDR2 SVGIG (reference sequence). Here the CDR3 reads CAWRGDTGPYEQYF. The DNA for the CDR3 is TGTGCCTGGAGGGGGGACACCGGCCCCTACGAGCAGTACTTC.

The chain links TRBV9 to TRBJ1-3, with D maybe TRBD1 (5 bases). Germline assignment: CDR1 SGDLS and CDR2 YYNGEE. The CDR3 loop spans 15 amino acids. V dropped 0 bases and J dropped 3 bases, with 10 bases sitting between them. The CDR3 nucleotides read TGTGCCAGCAGCGTAGCCCCAGGGATTGGAAACACCATATATTTT. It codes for CASSVAPGIGNTIYF.

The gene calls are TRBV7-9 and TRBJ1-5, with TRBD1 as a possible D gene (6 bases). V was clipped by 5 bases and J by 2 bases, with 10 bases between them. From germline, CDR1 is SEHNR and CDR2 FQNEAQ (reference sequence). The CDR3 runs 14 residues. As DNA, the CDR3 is TGTGCCAGCAGCCAGGGACACGGCAATCAGCCCCAGCATTTT. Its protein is CASSQGHGNQPQHF.